The 31 T cell receptor beta chains presented below share a single source sample, sequenced in a study of neoadjuvant anti-PD-1 for oral cavity cancer. Produced via immunoSEQ multiplex PCR; TCRdb's table is partial and in-frame only. Altogether about 9,600 clones are present, 66% being singletons, with the ten largest covering 3% to 4.5%. Time point noted: after neoadjuvant nivolumab, at surgical resection. Source: PBMCs, taken after nivolumab (anti-PD-1) treatment. Every receptor here comes from a person aged 35-79 years with oral cavity squamous cell carcinoma.

The chain links TRBV4-1 to TRBJ2-5; TRBD2 agrees at 7 bases. J was trimmed by 2 bases and V by 5 bases; bases with no gene match: 5. CDR3 size: 14 residues. CDR1 is MGHRA, CDR2 YSYEKL, per germline. The DNA of the CDR3 is TGCGCCAGCAGCACCCTAGCGGAACAAGAGACCCAGTACTTC. This encodes CASSTLAEQETQYF.

This clone was seen a handful of times. The rearrangement uses TRBV6-1 and TRBJ1-5, with a tentative D call TRBD1 (6 bases). The CDR3 is 15 residues long. The germline V and J ends were trimmed by 0 bases and 3 bases, with 9 bases remaining between them. CDR1 and CDR2 from the germline V gene are MNHNS and SASEGT. The CDR3 DNA follows: TGTGCCAGCAGTGAAGCGGGGGGCATCAATCAGCCCCAGCATTTT. Its protein is CASSEAGGINQPQHF.

The chain employs TRBV5-1 and TRBJ2-1, with D tentatively TRBD1 (5 bases). This CDR3 region has 14 residues. V was clipped by 3 bases and J by 6 bases, with 13 bases between them. The germline gives CDR1 SGHRS, CDR2 YFSETQ. The CDR3 DNA reads TGCGCCAGCAGCTCCCTAACAGGCGGCAATGAGCAGTTCTTC. It is translated as CASSSLTGGNEQFF. The variable domain in full, with the rest retrieved from reference TRBV5-1 and TRBJ2-1, is KAGVTQTPRYLIKTRGQQVTLSCSPISGHRSVSWYQQTPGQGLQFLFEYFSETQRNKGNFPGRFSGRQFSNSRSEMNVSTLELGDSALYLCASSSLTGGNEQFFGPGTRLTVL.

The V and J genes are TRBV7-2 and TRBJ2-7; 7 bases are a match to TRBD2. The CDR3 loop spans 15 amino acids. J gave up 5 bases and V 2 bases, and 9 bases lay outside the gene matches. Germline V gene sequence: CDR1 SGHTA, CDR2 FQGNSA. CDR3 in DNA: TGTGCCAGCAGCTTAAAAGTGGGGGGGATCGACGAGCAGTACTTC. Its translation is CASSLKVGGIDEQYF. The full variable domain, its missing parts supplied by reference TRBV7-2 and TRBJ2-7, is GAGVSQSPSNKVTEKGKDVELRCDPISGHTALYWYRQSLGQGLEFLIYFQGNSAPDKSGLPSDRFSAERTGGSVSTLTIQRTQQEDSAVYLCASSLKVGGIDEQYFGPGTRLTVT.

This rearrangement joins TRBV5-4 to TRBJ2-2; 9 bases match TRBD2. The V and J ends lost 0 bases and 7 bases, in that order; junction bases with no gene match: 1. The CDR3 loop spans 14 amino acids. Germline V gene lookup returns CDR1 SGHNT and CDR2 YYREEE (reference sequence). The DNA for the CDR3 is TGTGCCAGCAGCTTGGCACTAGCGGGCGGGGAGCTGTTTTTT. Protein: CASSLALAGGELFF. Looking up the rest from reference TRBV5-4 and TRBJ2-2 gives the full variable domain: ETGVTQSPTHLIKTRGQQVTLRCSSQSGHNTVSWYQQALGQGPQFIFQYYREEENGRGNFPPRFSGLQFPNYSSELNVNALELDDSALYLCASSLALAGGELFFGEGSRLTVL.

CDR3 protein: CASSFRGTSYEQYF. The CDR3, as DNA: TGTGCCAGCAGCTTTCGTGGCACGTCCTACGAGCAGTACTTC. J is TRBJ2-7 and V is TRBV5-6; D unresolved. The V gene's germline CDR1 is SGHDT and CDR2 YYEEEE. The CDR3 is 14 residues long. V was shortened by 2 bases and J by 1 base, with 10 bases between the two germline ends.

The CDR3 protein is CASSQAAGAGNEQFF. The CDR3 DNA is TGTGCCAGCAGCCAAGCGGCCGGGGCTGGAAATGAGCAGTTCTTC. The chain links TRBV14 to TRBJ2-1; D possibly uses TRBD1 or TRBD2 (5 bases each). This CDR3 region has 15 residues. Germline CDR1 and CDR2: SGHDN and FVKESK. V lost 1 base and J 7 bases, leaving 14 bases between the germline ends.

This chain joins TRBV15 and TRBJ2-2; D gene unclear. V was pared by 3 bases and J by 6 bases, with 8 bases between. Germline-derived CDR1 and CDR2 are LNHNV and YYDKDF (reference sequence). The length of the CDR3 is 13 residues. The CDR3 bases are TGTGCCACCAGCAGGAACCCCGCCGGGGAGCTGTTTTTT. Translated, it gives CATSRNPAGELFF.

The chain has TRBV11-2 and TRBJ1-2, with D unclear. Looked up from germline, CDR1 is SGHAT and CDR2 is FQNNGV. This CDR3 has 14 residues. Trimming cost V 5 bases and J 4 bases, with 14 bases left between them. CDR3 DNA sequence: TGTGCCAGCAGCCTCACCGGGAGGATCTATGGCTACACCTTC. Amino acids: CASSLTGRIYGYTF.

V usage is TRBV6-1 and J usage is TRBJ1-6, with D uncertain. The V gene's germline CDR1 is MNHNS and CDR2 SASEGT. The CDR3 sequence is 15 residues long. V lost 4 bases to trimming and J lost 4 bases, with 11 bases between them. CDR3 in amino acids: CASSVVVPYNSPLHF. The DNA for the CDR3 is TGTGCCAGCAGTGTGGTGGTGCCTTATAATTCACCCCTCCACTTT.

This clone was detected a few times. The chain carries TRBV28 and TRBJ2-2; D not certain. The V end lost 3 bases, the J end lost 0 bases, and 5 bases lay between the germline ends. The CDR3 is made up of 14 amino acids. Germline CDR1 reads MDHEN; CDR2 reads SYDVKM. CDR3 bases: TGTGCCAGCAGTTTTTATCCGAACACCGGGGAGCTGTTTTTT. Its protein is CASSFYPNTGELFF.

The rearrangement joins TRBV5-8 to TRBJ1-5; possibly TRBD1 for D (6 bases). V was shortened by 3 bases and J by 4 bases, with 8 bases between the two germline ends. CDR1 and CDR2 from the germline V gene are SGHTS and YDEGEE. This CDR3 contains 13 residues. CDR3 residues: CASSWTVNQPQHF. The CDR3 DNA sequence: TGTGCCAGCAGCTGGACAGTGAATCAGCCCCAGCATTTT.

In its sample, this clone was seen a few times. The J gene is TRBJ2-4, the V gene TRBV19; 7 bases align to TRBD1. CDR3 length equals 16 residues. Germline V gene data show CDR1 as LNHDA and CDR2 as SQIVND (reference sequence). The ends lost 11 bases at V and 0 bases at J; junction bases unmatched: 13. CDR3 in DNA: TGTGCCGCCCCCACCACAGGGGCTTTAGCCAAAAACATTCAGTACTTC. Residues: CAAPTTGALAKNIQYF.

The genes are TRBV30 and TRBJ1-1; TRBD1 might be the D (5 bases). The CDR3 totals 15 residues. Germline V gene data show CDR1 as GTSNPN and CDR2 as SVGIG (reference sequence). The ends were cut back, 3 bases at V and 5 bases at J, with 19 bases in the middle. CDR3 DNA sequence: TGTGCCTGGAGCCCACGGACGGGGCCTAGTACTGAAGCTTTCTTT. This translates into CAWSPRTGPSTEAFF.

CDR3 DNA sequence: TGCGCCAGCAGCCAAGTCACGACGAACCAGCCCCAGCATTTT. This encodes CASSQVTTNQPQHF. The rearrangement links TRBV4-1 to TRBJ1-5, with unresolved D. Trimming removed 1 base at V and 7 bases at J, with 11 bases between. The CDR3 sequence is 14 residues long. Germline-derived CDR1 and CDR2 are MGHRA and YSYEKL.

The rearrangement joins TRBV11-3 to TRBJ2-7; maybe TRBD2 (6 bases). The CDR3 loop spans 13 amino acids. Germline-derived CDR1 and CDR2 are SGHNT and YENEEA. V lost 5 bases and J lost 5, with 13 bases in between. The CDR3 loop reads CASSGLEGHEQYF. The CDR3 region has the DNA TGTGCCAGCAGCGGGCTGGAGGGGCACGAGCAGTACTTC.

This chain uses TRBV27 with TRBJ1-2, with a possible D match to TRBD1 (6 bases). The V gene's germline CDR1 is MNHEY and CDR2 SMNVEV (reference sequence). CDR3 length: 15 residues. The V end lost 7 bases, the J end lost 5 bases, and 20 bases lay between the germline ends. DNA of the CDR3: TGTGCCAGCAAACTTAAGAACAGGGTTGTATATGGCTACACCTTC. This sequence encodes CASKLKNRVVYGYTF.

The chain links TRBV6-1 to TRBJ2-2; 7 positions agree with TRBD1. The CDR3 spans 17 residues. The V segment lost 0 bases and the J segment 5 bases; nucleotides outside the gene matches: 9. The germline CDR1 and CDR2 sequences are MNHNS and SASEGT. CDR3 region: CASSEAQLAGGTGELFF. CDR3 in DNA: TGTGCCAGCAGTGAAGCGCAGTTGGCAGGGGGAACCGGGGAGCTGTTTTTT.

The chain has TRBV27 and TRBJ1-6; D gene unclear. V lost 3 bases and J 7 bases, leaving 7 bases between the germline ends. The CDR3 is made up of 13 amino acids. The germline V gene encodes CDR1 MNHEY and CDR2 SMNVEV (reference sequence). CDR3 coding DNA: TGTGCCAGCAGTTTGCCCCCGAATTCACCCCTCCACTTT. It encodes CASSLPPNSPLHF.

The V and J genes are TRBV5-5 and TRBJ1-6, with D hard to call. V dropped 0 bases and J dropped 0 bases, with 13 bases sitting between them. This CDR3 is built from 18 residues. Germline V lookup: CDR1 SGHKS, CDR2 YYEKEE (reference sequence). Written as DNA, the CDR3 is TGTGCCAGCAGCTTGGAACCGTCGGCTAGCTCCTATAATTCACCCCTCCACTTT. Encoded protein: CASSLEPSASSYNSPLHF.

The chain couples TRBV2 to TRBJ1-2, with 7 nucleotides matching TRBD1. Germline CDR1 reads SNHLY; CDR2 reads FYNNEI. Trimming at V came to 7 bases and at J to 0 bases, leaving 8 bases not matched to a gene. The CDR3 loop spans 15 amino acids. CDR3 DNA sequence: TGTGCCAGCATGGGCCGGGACAGCCCTAACTATGGCTACACCTTC. Its translation is CASMGRDSPNYGYTF.

This clone was seen more than once but under ten times. The chain joins TRBV6-6 to TRBJ1-1, with TRBD1 matching 11 bases. V was pared by 0 bases and J by 6 bases, with 6 bases of the junction left unmatched. Germline CDR1 reads MNHNY; CDR2 reads SVGAGI (reference sequence). The CDR3 spans 16 residues. CDR3 in DNA: TGTGCCAGCAGTTACTCGTGGACAGGGGGCCTCGCTGAAGCTTTCTTT. Translation: CASSYSWTGGLAEAFF.

This chain links TRBV19 with TRBJ1-5; D is undetermined. Germline CDR1 and CDR2: LNHDA and SQIVND (reference sequence). The CDR3 is made up of 15 amino acids. Trimming stripped 3 bases from V and 0 bases from J, with 9 bases between. The CDR3 DNA reads as TGTGCCAGTAGTATGGGCAGAAATAGCAATCAGCCCCAGCATTTT. As protein: CASSMGRNSNQPQHF.

V gene TRBV5-1 combines with J gene TRBJ1-2; D is unclear. Germline V lookup: CDR1 SGHRS, CDR2 YFSETQ. The V end lost 1 base, the J end lost 1 base, and 5 bases lay between the germline ends. The CDR3 length is 13 residues. CDR3 amino acids: CASSLTFNYGYTF. CDR3 in DNA: TGCGCCAGCAGCTTGACCTTTAACTATGGCTACACCTTC.

This chain joins TRBV5-1 and TRBJ2-7, with no clear D. V lost 0 bases, J lost 5 bases, and 6 bases lay in between. Germline V gene data show CDR1 as SGHRS and CDR2 as YFSETQ. The CDR3 runs 12 residues. DNA for the CDR3: TGCGCCAGCAGCTTGGGTGTCCACGAGCAGTACTTC. Translated, it gives CASSLGVHEQYF. Complete variable domain (other parts from reference TRBV5-1 and TRBJ2-7): KAGVTQTPRYLIKTRGQQVTLSCSPISGHRSVSWYQQTPGQGLQFLFEYFSETQRNKGNFPGRFSGRQFSNSRSEMNVSTLELGDSALYLCASSLGVHEQYFGPGTRLTVT.

The chain combines TRBV19 with TRBJ1-2; 11 bases fit TRBD1. Germline V CDR1 and CDR2: LNHDA, SQIVND (reference sequence). The CDR3 totals 15 residues. V shed 6 bases and J 5 bases; nucleotides not matched to a gene: 8. This CDR3 reads CASRFSGQGAYGYTF. The DNA for the CDR3 is TGTGCCAGTAGATTCTCAGGACAGGGGGCGTATGGCTACACCTTC.

This clone appeared once. The V and J genes are TRBV5-1 and TRBJ2-1, with unresolved D. The V end lost 4 bases, the J end lost 0 bases, and 11 bases lay between the germline ends. This CDR3 is 15 amino acids long. Germline lookup yields CDR1 SGHRS and CDR2 YFSETQ. CDR3 DNA sequence: TGCGCCAGCAGCCCCTCTGCTAGCTCCTACAATGAGCAGTTCTTC. The encoded protein is CASSPSASSYNEQFF. The entire variable domain, with the rest obtained from reference TRBV5-1 and TRBJ2-1, is as follows: KAGVTQTPRYLIKTRGQQVTLSCSPISGHRSVSWYQQTPGQGLQFLFEYFSETQRNKGNFPGRFSGRQFSNSRSEMNVSTLELGDSALYLCASSPSASSYNEQFFGPGTRLTVL.

V usage is TRBV6-1 and J usage is TRBJ1-2; 12 bases align to TRBD1. The germline V gene has CDR1 MNHNS and CDR2 SASEGT. The CDR3 runs to 15 residues. J lost 4 bases, V lost 6 bases, and 6 bases had no gene match. The CDR3 protein is CASRAGTGGLYGYTF. The CDR3 region has the DNA TGTGCCAGCAGAGCCGGGACAGGGGGCCTCTATGGCTACACCTTC.

This chain links TRBV6-6 with TRBJ1-1; no clear D. The V gene's germline CDR1 is MNHNY and CDR2 SVGAGI (reference sequence). Trimming took off 8 bases at V and 0 bases at J, with 10 bases between the two ends. The CDR3 spans 13 residues. The CDR3 spells CASWTSLNTEAFF. CDR3 bases: TGTGCCAGCTGGACTTCTTTGAACACTGAAGCTTTCTTT.

This chain joins TRBV19 and TRBJ2-2; D gene unclear. The germline V gene encodes CDR1 LNHDA and CDR2 SQIVND (reference sequence). The ends were cut back, 10 bases at V and 5 bases at J, with 11 bases in the middle. CDR3 length: 12 residues. The CDR3 loop reads CATRQWTGELFF. The CDR3 coding sequence is TGTGCCACCCGCCAGTGGACCGGGGAGCTGTTTTTT.

J is TRBJ1-5 and V is TRBV19; the D is unclear. This CDR3 is built from 15 residues. Germline CDR1 reads LNHDA; CDR2 reads SQIVND (reference sequence). The V end was cut by 0 bases, the J end by 6 bases, with 12 bases between. This CDR3 reads CASSIEVAGGQPQHF. Here the CDR3 DNA reads TGTGCCAGTAGTATAGAGGTGGCGGGAGGTCAGCCCCAGCATTTT.